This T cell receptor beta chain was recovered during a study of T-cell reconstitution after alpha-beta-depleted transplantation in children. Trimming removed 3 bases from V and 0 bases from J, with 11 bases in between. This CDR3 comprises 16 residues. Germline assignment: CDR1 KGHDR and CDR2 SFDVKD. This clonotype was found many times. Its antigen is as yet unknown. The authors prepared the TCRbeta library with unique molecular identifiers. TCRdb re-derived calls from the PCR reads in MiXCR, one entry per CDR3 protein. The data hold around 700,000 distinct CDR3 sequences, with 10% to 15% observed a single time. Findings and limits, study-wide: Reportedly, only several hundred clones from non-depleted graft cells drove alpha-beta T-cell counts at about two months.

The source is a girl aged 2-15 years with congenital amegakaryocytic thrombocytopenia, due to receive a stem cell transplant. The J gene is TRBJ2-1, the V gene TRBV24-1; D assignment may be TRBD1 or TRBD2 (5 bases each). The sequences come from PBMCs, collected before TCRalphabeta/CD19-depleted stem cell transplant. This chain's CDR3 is CATSDNAGSSYNEQFF. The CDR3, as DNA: TGTGCCACCAGTGATAACGCAGGGAGCTCCTACAATGAGCAGTTCTTC.